The T cell receptor (beta chain) described here comes from a study of CD8+CD57+ T cells in acquired aplastic anemia. Study summary: DNA from sorted CD4+ and CD8+ cells averaged roughly 3.4 ug. Study results and limitations: Any difference that existed in CD8+ Simpson's diversity between patients and controls was not significant.

Genomic DNA, the template, was used for profiling of the TCR beta VDJ and CDR3. TCRdb independently ran MiXCR on the reads; one entry per CDR3 protein. The table shows 35,000 to 50,000 distinct CDR3 sequences, with 65% to 70% occurring only once. With respect to this clonotype: The target antigen is unknown.

The junction had 10 bases not matched to a gene; V was cut back by 3 bases and J by 3 bases. CDR3 size: 17 residues. In germline, CDR1 is SGHAT, CDR2 FQDESV (reference sequence). J is TRBJ2-5 and V is TRBV11-1; 10 bases line up with TRBD2. The sample comprised sorted CD4+, CD8+, or CD8+CD57+ T cells (not recorded which) from PBMCs. The sequence was collected from a human donor in good health, serving as a control. CDR3: CASSLGDPGLAKETQYF. As DNA, the CDR3 is TGTGCCAGCAGCTTGGGGGACCCGGGACTAGCGAAAGAGACCCAGTACTTC.